These T cell receptor beta chains were read from a single sample in a study of vaccination effects on CD4 cells after COVID-19. Their target antigens are unknown. Data came from immunoSEQ multiplex PCR; TCRdb stores just in-frame clones and leaves some out. The sample carries 70,000 or so clones, about 74% recorded once. The starting material was CD4+ T cells from PBMCs cultured without peptide, obtained before COVID-19 vaccination. The receptors were gathered from a human donor who received a COVID-19 vaccine. Both conserved end residues are part of each CDR3. Each record gives: V gene, clone size, J gene, CDR3 length, D gene, CDR3 DNA, CDR3 protein. A D gene is named only where the DNA matches it firmly. Clone size is shown for a subset of rows, as once, few, many or a class of expanded clone.

v_call: TRBV27; clone_size: few; j_call: TRBJ1-4; cdr3_length: 16; d_call: .; cdr3_nt: TGTGCCAGCAGTCCCACAGGGCGAGCAACTAATGAAAAACTGTTTTTT; cdr3_aa: CASSPTGRATNEKLFF
v_call: TRBV5-1; clone_size: .; j_call: TRBJ2-5; cdr3_length: 12; d_call: .; cdr3_nt: TGCGCCAGCAGCGCCTACCAAGAGACCCAGTACTTC; cdr3_aa: CASSAYQETQYF
v_call: TRBV5-4; clone_size: few; j_call: TRBJ1-4; cdr3_length: 14; d_call: TRBD1; cdr3_nt: TGTGCCAGCAGCAATACAGGGGGCGGTGAAAAACTGTTTTTT; cdr3_aa: CASSNTGGGEKLFF
v_call: TRBV19; clone_size: .; j_call: TRBJ1-1; cdr3_length: 15; d_call: TRBD1; cdr3_nt: TGTGCCAGTAGTGCGCCCGACAGGGAAGGGTTCGCGGCTTTCTTT; cdr3_aa: CASSAPDREGFAAFF
v_call: TRBV6-2/TRBV6-3; clone_size: .; j_call: TRBJ1-2; cdr3_length: 13; d_call: .; cdr3_nt: TGTGCCAGCAGCCAAGGACAAAACTATGGCTACACCTTC; cdr3_aa: CASSQGQNYGYTF
v_call: TRBV19; clone_size: .; j_call: TRBJ2-4; cdr3_length: 17; d_call: .; cdr3_nt: TGTGCCAGTAGTGCTGTGGGGACCTCGCTCGCCAAAAACATTCAGTACTTC; cdr3_aa: CASSAVGTSLAKNIQYF
v_call: TRBV11-1; clone_size: .; j_call: TRBJ1-1; cdr3_length: 14; d_call: TRBD1; cdr3_nt: TGTGCCAGCAGCCCCAGGGGGCGAAACACTGAAGCTTTCTTT; cdr3_aa: CASSPRGRNTEAFF
v_call: TRBV12-5; clone_size: .; j_call: TRBJ2-5; cdr3_length: 13; d_call: .; cdr3_nt: TGTGCTAGTGGTTTGATACCTCTAATGAAGTTCTACTTC; cdr3_aa: CASGLIPLMKFYF
v_call: TRBV4-1; clone_size: few; j_call: TRBJ2-1; cdr3_length: 17; d_call: .; cdr3_nt: TGCGCCAGCAGCCAAGACGAGGGACTTAAATTGAACAATGAGCAGTTCTTC; cdr3_aa: CASSQDEGLKLNNEQFF
v_call: TRBV19; clone_size: few; j_call: TRBJ2-1; cdr3_length: 15; d_call: .; cdr3_nt: TGTGCCAGTAGTAGGGGACAGAGACTAGGAAATGAGCAGTTCTTC; cdr3_aa: CASSRGQRLGNEQFF
v_call: TRBV14; clone_size: few; j_call: TRBJ1-5; cdr3_length: 16; d_call: .; cdr3_nt: TGTGCCAGCAGCCCACTCCGGACAGCCAGCAATCAGCCCCAGCATTTT; cdr3_aa: CASSPLRTASNQPQHF
v_call: TRBV24-1; clone_size: .; j_call: TRBJ2-1; cdr3_length: 14; d_call: .; cdr3_nt: TGTGCCACCAGTGATTCCCCCCCAGAGAATGAGCAGTTCTTC; cdr3_aa: CATSDSPPENEQFF
v_call: TRBV5-1; clone_size: .; j_call: TRBJ2-5; cdr3_length: 17; d_call: TRBD2; cdr3_nt: TGCGCCAGCAGTCCGGGACTAGCGGGGGAAGGGGTAGAGACCCAGTACTTC; cdr3_aa: CASSPGLAGEGVETQYF
v_call: TRBV20-1; clone_size: .; j_call: TRBJ1-2; cdr3_length: 11; d_call: .; cdr3_nt: TGCAGTTACAGGGCTAACTATGGCTACACCTTC; cdr3_aa: CSYRANYGYTF
v_call: TRBV7-3; clone_size: once; j_call: TRBJ2-4; cdr3_length: 16; d_call: TRBD2; cdr3_nt: TGTGCCAGCAGCCCAACACCGGGGGGGGCCAAAAACATTCAGTACTTC; cdr3_aa: CASSPTPGGAKNIQYF
v_call: TRBV29-1; clone_size: .; j_call: TRBJ2-5; cdr3_length: 12; d_call: .; cdr3_nt: TGCAGCGTTGAAGTGTACCAAGAGACCCAGTACTTC; cdr3_aa: CSVEVYQETQYF
v_call: TRBV6-5; clone_size: few; j_call: TRBJ2-2; cdr3_length: 14; d_call: .; cdr3_nt: TGTGCCAGCAGAATCGGACGGAACACCGGGGAGCTGTTTTTT; cdr3_aa: CASRIGRNTGELFF
v_call: TRBV5-1; clone_size: .; j_call: TRBJ1-1; cdr3_length: 16; d_call: TRBD1; cdr3_nt: TGCGCCAGCAGCGGCCCGGGACAGGTTGGAAACACTGAAGCTTTCTTT; cdr3_aa: CASSGPGQVGNTEAFF
v_call: TRBV11-2; clone_size: .; j_call: TRBJ2-1; cdr3_length: 17; d_call: TRBD2; cdr3_nt: TGTGCCAGCAGCTTAGTCCCCGGGACTAACTCCTACAATGAGCAGTTCTTC; cdr3_aa: CASSLVPGTNSYNEQFF
v_call: TRBV24-1; clone_size: .; j_call: TRBJ1-6; cdr3_length: 14; d_call: .; cdr3_nt: TGTGCCACCAGTTCCTACAGAATTAATTCACCCCTCCACTTT; cdr3_aa: CATSSYRINSPLHF